This T cell receptor beta chain is from a study of persistence of HIV-infected CD4 T cells. Whole-study context: Suppressive ART had lasted a median of roughly 8 years. Multiple blood draws of up to about 180 mL, except a couple of donors with single leukapheresis.

The stimulus was an HIV-1 Gag 15-mer peptide pool, 1 ug/peptide/mL. Sorting of responding CD4+ T cells relied on upregulated CD40 ligand together with CD69. The immunoSEQ assay was version 4, run in survey mode. The protocol was immunoSEQ multiplex PCR, while the TCRdb copy is restricted to in-frame clones and leaves out a portion. The table shows some 13,000 clones, with 66% occurring only once. The germline CDR1 and CDR2 sequences are MNHEY and SVGAGI. The CDR3 has 12 residues. Trimming took off 7 bases at V and 12 bases at J, with 18 bases between the two ends. In its sample, this clone was seen a few times. Its antigen is currently unknown.

The TCR comes from an adult man with HIV who was CMV-seropositive. The chain uses TRBV6-5 and TRBJ1-2; D is unclear. Sequenced here: CD4+ T cells sorted from PBMCs after approximately 18-hour stimulation, sampled from a patient who received antiretroviral therapy. The CDR3 loop is CASTSPGGENTF. CDR3 nucleotides: TGTGCCAGCACTTCCCCCGGTGGCGAAAACACCTTC.